These T cell receptor beta chains were read from a single sample in a study of blood T cell repertoires in COVID-19. The method was immunoSEQ multiplex PCR; TCRdb's version includes in-frame clones alone and lacks a portion of them. The sample carries approximately 210,000 clones, 86% recorded once. The sample consisted of peripheral blood. The origin of the receptors is a man younger than 40 who had recovered from COVID-19. CDR3s include the opening cysteine and the closing phenylalanine or tryptophan. The D gene is left open where the match is weak. Expanded clones are given a class, and other clones once, few, many or no size at all.

size,J,V,D,length,CDR3,DNA
-,TRBJ1-1,TRBV4-1,-,13,CASSPRQETEAFF,TGCGCCAGCAGCCCCCGACAGGAGACTGAAGCTTTCTTT
-,TRBJ2-2,TRBV7-7,TRBD1,15,CASSPGQGAIGELFF,TGTGCCAGCAGCCCTGGACAGGGGGCGATCGGGGAGCTGTTTTTT
-,TRBJ2-3,TRBV3-1/TRBV3-2,TRBD2,17,CASSQDLASGVTDTQYF,TGTGCCAGCAGCCAAGATTTGGCTAGCGGGGTAACAGATACGCAGTATTTT
-,TRBJ2-7,TRBV14,TRBD1,16,CASSQDTGTVTYEQYF,TGTGCCAGCAGCCAGGATACCGGGACAGTTACCTACGAGCAGTACTTC
-,TRBJ2-7,TRBV7-9,-,15,CASSQRAGTTYEQYF,TGTGCCAGCAGCCAAAGGGCGGGGACGACCTACGAGCAGTACTTC
-,TRBJ2-7,TRBV27,-,14,CASSRSPGSYEQYF,TGTGCCAGCAGTAGAAGCCCCGGGTCCTACGAGCAGTACTTC
once,TRBJ1-1,TRBV3-1/TRBV3-2,-,14,CASNQEVQHTEAFF,TGTGCCAGCAACCAAGAAGTACAGCACACTGAAGCTTTCTTT
-,TRBJ1-5,TRBV6-4,-,15,CASSDPGRVGQPQHF,TGTGCCAGCAGTGATCCGGGAAGGGTGGGTCAGCCCCAGCATTTT
-,TRBJ1-3,TRBV29-1,TRBD1,14,CSVAGTGNGNTIYF,TGCAGCGTTGCCGGGACAGGGAACGGTAACACCATATATTTT
-,TRBJ1-5,TRBV28,TRBD1,17,CASSTGTGGWGNQPQHF,TGTGCCAGCAGTACAGGGACAGGGGGCTGGGGCAATCAGCCCCAGCATTTT
-,TRBJ2-6,TRBV3-1/TRBV3-2,-,14,CASSQDLGSVILTF,TGTGCCAGCAGCCAAGATCTTGGTTCGGTTATCCTGACTTTC
-,TRBJ2-7,TRBV3-1/TRBV3-2,TRBD1,15,CASSQGRTGILEQYF,TGTGCCAGCAGCCAAGGCCGGACAGGCATCCTCGAGCAGTACTTC
-,TRBJ1-2,TRBV7-9,TRBD1,15,CASSSPGQGKDGYTF,TGTGCCAGCAGCTCTCCGGGACAGGGAAAGGATGGCTACACCTTC
-,TRBJ1-5,TRBV9,TRBD1,18,CASSSPGEGQGKNQPQHF,TGTGCCAGCAGCTCCCCCGGGGAGGGACAGGGAAAAAATCAGCCCCAGCATTTT
-,TRBJ2-3,TRBV12-5,TRBD1,21,CASGLAGTGGLVPKNTDTQYF,TGTGCTAGTGGTTTGGCCGGGACAGGGGGTCTAGTGCCTAAAAACACAGATACGCAGTATTTT
-,TRBJ2-3,TRBV7-8,TRBD2,17,CASSSWGTSGGADTQYF,TGTGCCAGCAGCTCGTGGGGGACTAGCGGGGGAGCAGATACGCAGTATTTT